This T cell receptor (beta chain) was sequenced during a study of blood T cells in healthy people across ages. With 1 base removed from V and 7 bases from J, the gap between germline ends came to 10 bases. Germline lookup yields CDR1 LGHDT and CDR2 YNNKEL (reference sequence). The CDR3 totals 13 residues. Through a sample-barcoded 5' primer and a J-beta primer mix, a second PCR was run for about 7 to 12 cycles. Per-sample output comprised a minimum of 2.5 million paired-end reads containing CDR3. MiXCR, run by TCRdb on the 5' RACE reads, gives a single entry per CDR3 protein. The profile shows 380,000 or so distinct CDR3 sequences, 50% to 60% of them singletons. Approximately 9 milliliters of peripheral blood were drawn from each donor into EDTA-treated tubes. Study-wide results and limits: The unsorted PBMCs prevented any conclusive comparison of naive versus antigen-experienced cells.

This clonotype was seen repeatedly, ten times or more. Its antigen is still unknown. The receptor was derived from a man between 60 and 70 years old in good health. The V and J genes are TRBV3-1 and TRBJ1-2; possibly TRBD1 for D (5 bases). The sequencing input was blood. The DNA of the CDR3 is TGTGCCAGCAGCCAAGGGGGGTTGAGTGGCTACACCTTC. This gives the protein CASSQGGLSGYTF.